A selection of T cell receptor beta chains follows, all from one sample in a study of blood T cell repertoires in COVID-19. TCRdb's copy holds only in-frame clones and misses some; the assay was immunoSEQ multiplex PCR. The sample records approximately 150,000 clones, around 78% being singletons. The sequencing input was peripheral blood. These receptors were obtained from a woman aged 55-69 years with acute or convalescent COVID-19. CDR3s leave out the opening cysteine and the closing phenylalanine or tryptophan. Each record gives: clone size, V gene, CDR3 length, CDR3 protein. Some rows mark clone size as missing; the rest say once, few, many or name a class of expanded clone.

>.|TRBV9|13
ASSVGIGGAKEQY
>once|TRBV5-1|9
ASSLLNEQF
>.|TRBV30|12
AYTGSVNNSPLH
>.|TRBV29-1|13
SVAGTSGFFSEQF
>.|TRBV28|12
ASSLVVENSPLH
>once|TRBV5-4|11
ASTKAHSYEQY
>.|TRBV11-2|13
ASSPDEGAPFTLH
>.|TRBV19|14
ASSISIAGTQETQY
>.|TRBV19|13
ASSTWGQGINEQY
>.|TRBV7-3|14
ASSLGGRALTDTQY
>.|TRBV10-2|13
ASSLLGAGDNEQF
>few|TRBV30|12
AWSVLGGNTEAF
>.|TRBV11-3|12
ASSITGTNNEQF
>few|TRBV27|14
ASRTGLAGGGGELF
>.|TRBV7-9|10
ASGTRNSPLH
>.|TRBV5-1|13
ASSPTGLAGETQY
>.|TRBV29-1|14
SVDSLSGSGANVLT
>.|TRBV5-4|14
ASSQGLAGVGYEQY
>few|TRBV20-1|9
SARFRQEAF
>.|TRBV28|13
ASSITTGFYTEAF
>.|TRBV12-3/TRBV12-4|11
ASSTGGAIGYT
>.|TRBV29-1|13
SVEEWGRGAGELF
>.|TRBV19|11
ASSIGQQETQY
>few|TRBV10-2|16
ASSVLGGLAARTGELF
>.|TRBV19|13
ASRRLAGPYNEQF
>.|TRBV5-1|16
ASSFRGLAGASTDTQY
>few|TRBV28|14
ASSFSGGVSNQPQH
>.|TRBV7-8|14
ASSLVAGGSNQPQH
>.|TRBV12-3/TRBV12-4|11
ASSFLAAGELF
>.|TRBV6-5|11
ASRATKNQPQH
>.|TRBV2|13
ASSDPGGGQVTQY
>.|TRBV7-2|13
ASSPSGRLSYEQY
>.|TRBV28|13
ASSPGAGRNEKLF
>.|TRBV19|12
ASSISGDTGELF
>once|TRBV7-9|11
ATGLAGIHEQY
>.|TRBV30|12
AWSRRGGGNTIY
>.|TRBV18|11
ASSPSRTPEAF
>.|TRBV3-1/TRBV3-2|11
ASSRTGATEAF
>.|TRBV5-1|11
ASSTGGTYGYT
>.|TRBV19|11
ACSRGRTGELF
>.|TRBV9|13
ASSVTGARNNEQF
>.|TRBV11-2|12
ASSLQGARETQY
>.|TRBV2|11
ASHRDRGSEQY
>.|TRBV19|12
ASSMGPASYEQY
>.|TRBV7-9|12
ASSLAVNGETQY